This record concerns one TCR beta chain sequence. The source of the sample is a study of blood T cell repertoires in COVID-19. Looking at the study overall: Researchers got acute and convalescent COVID-19 samples from the United States, Italy and Spain. T cells, B-cell-depleted T cells, or PBMCs provided the cDNA or gDNA that served as material.

V lost 3 bases, J lost 4 bases, and 8 bases stayed unmatched. Germline lookup yields CDR1 MNHNS and CDR2 SASEGT. This CDR3 spans 15 amino acids. Per the original data handling: Reference gene primer amplification gave estimated nucleated cell counts. TCRdb's copy holds only in-frame clones and misses some; the assay was immunoSEQ multiplex PCR. That table furnishes V, J and clone size, whereas the DNA furnished D and trimming. The data hold more than 150,000 clones, with 82% observed a single time. This sequence was found in a woman in her twenties or thirties with acute or convalescent COVID-19. Sequenced sample: peripheral blood. The gene calls are TRBV6-1 and TRBJ1-1; 7 positions match TRBD1. The CDR3 region has the DNA TGTGCCAGCAGTGATATTACAGGGGTCGGCACTGAAGCTTTCTTT. Its protein is CASSDITGVGTEAFF.